The present T cell receptor beta chain was sequenced within a study of cytomegalovirus exposure and HLA in healthy donors. To note about this clone: What it binds is unknown.

J was trimmed by 6 bases and V by 6 bases; bases with no gene match: 9. CDR3 length: 16 residues. CDR1 and CDR2 (germline): SGHAT, FQNNGV. Regarding the study as a whole: Sequencing depth roughly uniform across donors was assumed in presence/absence analyses.

Primers for the PCR totalled 60 Vbeta and 13 Jbeta. Clones were read by immunoSEQ multiplex PCR, and TCRdb kept only the in-frame ones, dropping some. This sample yields 100,000 to 150,000 clones, of which about 9.1% are seen a single time; 6.5% to 8.5% belongs to the top ten. Sequencing was performed on PBMCs. The TCR sequence derives from a woman in her forties in good health and CMV-seropositive. The chain links TRBV11-2 to TRBJ2-1, with 12 bases that match TRBD2. The CDR3 here is CASRLPGLAGSNEQFF. The CDR3 DNA follows: TGTGCCAGCAGGCTACCGGGACTAGCGGGCTCCAATGAGCAGTTCTTC.